A single sample is the source of the 25 T cell receptor beta chains below, sequenced in a study of T cells in Graves' hyperthyroidism and ophthalmopathy. RNA transcripts were the template for amplifying TCR beta CDR3 regions. HTBI primers were the set used in a first-round RT-PCR of the TCR CDR3. One entry per CDR3 protein, called by TCRdb with MiXCR from the multiplex PCR reads. The repertoire holds a few hundred thousand distinct CDR3 sequences, 15% to 18% seen once, with around an eighth in the top ten. Sequenced material: blood. The receptors were gathered from a woman aged 18 to 35 with Graves' hyperthyroidism.

The chain recombines TRBV7-9 with TRBJ2-7; unclear D gene. V gave up 7 bases and J gave up 3 bases, with 16 bases separating them. This CDR3 has 14 amino acids. Germline values: CDR1 SEHNR, CDR2 FQNEAQ (reference sequence). Here the CDR3 reads CASTSAQANYEQYF. The CDR3 DNA reads as TGTGCCAGCACTTCAGCGCAGGCAAACTACGAGCAGTACTTC.

Many counts were recorded for this clonotype. The genes are TRBV4-1 and TRBJ2-7; D is unresolved. V lost 3 bases to trimming and J lost 5 bases, with 20 bases between them. The CDR3 spans 16 residues. Germline V gene data show CDR1 as MGHRA and CDR2 as YSYEKL. The CDR3 loop is CASSHSPFRRPNEQYF. The CDR3 DNA sequence: TGCGCCAGCAGCCACTCACCCTTCCGACGGCCAAACGAGCAGTACTTC.

The gene calls are TRBV7-9 and TRBJ1-2; no clear D gene. Germline V gene lookup returns CDR1 SEHNR and CDR2 FQNEAQ (reference sequence). The V and J ends lost 3 bases and 7 bases respectively, with 12 bases between them. The length of the CDR3 is 13 residues. CDR3: CASSFATAAGYTF. The CDR3 nucleotides are TGTGCCAGCAGCTTCGCAACGGCGGCTGGCTACACCTTC.

This clonotype was seen repeatedly, ten times or more. The CDR3 nucleotides read TGTGCCGGCTACAGGGGAGGCCCCTACTATGGCTACACCTTC. Translated: CAGYRGGPYYGYTF. The chain links TRBV2 to TRBJ1-2, with 7 bases lining up with TRBD1. The CDR3 spans 14 residues. The germline V gene has CDR1 SNHLY and CDR2 FYNNEI. The ends lost 11 bases at V and 3 bases at J; junction bases unmatched: 12.

This clonotype was seen a few times. This sequence may be a read error, since a much larger clone differs from it by one base. The chain combines TRBV5-4 with TRBJ2-5; 9 bases are a match to TRBD2. CDR3 length: 14 residues. The V gene's germline CDR1 is SGHNT and CDR2 YYREEE (reference sequence). With 5 bases clipped from V and 4 bases from J, the junction kept 6 bases outside the gene matches. CDR3 bases: TGTGCCAGCAGACCCGGGACTAGCCTAGAGACCCAGTACTTC. Translation: CASRPGTSLETQYF.

This clonotype has a count of ten or more. The rearrangement links TRBV28 to TRBJ2-7; 8 nucleotides align to TRBD2. J was trimmed by 2 bases and V by 7 bases; bases with no gene match: 13. Germline lookup yields CDR1 MDHEN and CDR2 SYDVKM. The CDR3 is 16 amino acids. CDR3 DNA: TGTGCCAGCACCTCGGGGGACTTAGCGGGAACCTACGAGCAGTACTTC. This gives the protein CASTSGDLAGTYEQYF. Together with reference TRBV28 and TRBJ2-7, the CDR3 gives the full variable domain: DVKVTQSSRYLVKRTGEKVFLECVQDMDHENMFWYRQDPGLGLRLIYFSYDVKMKEKGDIPEGYSVSREKKERFSLILESASTNQTSMYLCASTSGDLAGTYEQYFGPGTRLTVT.

The sample holds many counts of this clonotype. The chain combines TRBV28 with TRBJ2-4; perhaps TRBD1 as D (6 bases). Germline lookup yields CDR1 MDHEN and CDR2 SYDVKM. V was clipped by 7 bases and J by 9 bases, with 10 bases between them. The CDR3 totals 11 residues. Here the CDR3 DNA reads TGTGCCAGCAATAGAGGGGGCATTCAGTACTTC. Its protein product is CASNRGGIQYF.

The sample holds many counts of this clonotype. The chain couples TRBV7-8 to TRBJ2-1, with D perhaps matching TRBD2 (5 bases). V lost 0 bases to trimming and J lost 2 bases, with 8 bases between them. Germline CDR1 reads SGHVS; CDR2 reads FQNEAQ. The CDR3 runs to 15 residues. In nucleotides, the CDR3 is TGTGCCAGCAGCTTAGCTAGGACTCCCTACAATGAGCAGTTCTTC. It is translated as CASSLARTPYNEQFF.

The chain carries TRBV7-2 and TRBJ2-7; 8 bases match TRBD2. The CDR3 contains 15 residues. Germline CDR1 and CDR2: SGHTA and FQGNSA. J gave up 6 bases and V 1 base, and 8 bases lay outside the gene matches. This CDR3 reads CASSLVPGGLFEQYF. Here the CDR3 DNA reads TGTGCCAGCAGCTTAGTCCCGGGAGGGCTTTTCGAGCAGTACTTC. The full variable domain, with the rest looked up from reference TRBV7-2 and TRBJ2-7, is GAGVSQSPSNKVTEKGKDVELRCDPISGHTALYWYRQSLGQGLEFLIYFQGNSAPDKSGLPSDRFSAERTGGSVSTLTIQRTQQEDSAVYLCASSLVPGGLFEQYFGPGTRLTVT.

There are a few counts of this clonotype. The rearrangement joins TRBV20-1 to TRBJ1-2; the match to TRBD1 covers 10 bases. CDR3 length: 14 amino acids. The ends lost 4 bases at V and 8 bases at J; junction bases unmatched: 10. Per germline, CDR1 DFQATT and CDR2 SNEGSKA (reference sequence). CDR3 bases: TGCAGTGCTATCAGACTAGGGACAGGGGACGGCTACACCTTC. It translates to CSAIRLGTGDGYTF.

The chain has TRBV7-9 and TRBJ2-7; D unclear. The CDR3 extends over 14 amino acids. Germline CDR1 SEHNR, CDR2 FQNEAQ (reference sequence). V dropped 5 bases and J dropped 6 bases, with 17 bases sitting between them. CDR3 loop: CASSLIGPPSEQYF. Written as DNA, the CDR3 is TGTGCCAGCAGCCTAATCGGACCCCCTAGCGAGCAGTACTTC.

This clonotype appeared a few times. As DNA, the CDR3 is TGTGCCAGCAGCTTAGTGGGGGAAACGGCCTCTGGAAACACCATATATTTT. Translated, it gives CASSLVGETASGNTIYF. V usage is TRBV7-2 and J usage is TRBJ1-3, with a weak D call TRBD1 (5 bases). Germline lookup yields CDR1 SGHTA and CDR2 FQGNSA. The CDR3 totals 17 residues. V lost 1 base, J lost 0 bases, and 13 bases lay in between.

The chain joins TRBV19 to TRBJ1-2; D may be TRBD1 (5 bases). V was clipped by 0 bases and J by 4 bases, with 12 bases between them. This CDR3 contains 15 residues. The germline V gene has CDR1 LNHDA and CDR2 SQIVND (reference sequence). The CDR3 nucleotides are TGTGCCAGTAGTATAGAGCACAGGAGATTCTATGGCTACACCTTC. Amino acid sequence: CASSIEHRRFYGYTF. The full variable domain, rest sourced from reference TRBV19 and TRBJ1-2, is DGGITQSPKYLFRKEGQNVTLSCEQNLNHDAMYWYRQDPGQGLRLIYYSQIVNDFQKGDIAEGYSVSREKKESFPLTVTSAQKNPTAFYLCASSIEHRRFYGYTFGSGTRLTVV.

The rearrangement links TRBV7-9 to TRBJ2-1, with a possible D match to TRBD1 (6 bases). The V end was cut by 4 bases, the J end by 0 bases, with 10 bases between. Germline V lookup: CDR1 SEHNR, CDR2 FQNEAQ (reference sequence). The CDR3 totals 15 residues. For the CDR3, the DNA is TGTGCCAGCAGCTCCGTCAGGGGCTCCTACAATGAGCAGTTCTTC. It encodes CASSSVRGSYNEQFF.

The J gene is TRBJ1-1, the V gene TRBV19, with D unclear. In germline, CDR1 is LNHDA, CDR2 SQIVND (reference sequence). Trimming pared 6 bases from V and 1 base from J, leaving 12 bases between. The CDR3 runs to 14 residues. The CDR3 sequence: CASSSQLTNTEAFF. CDR3 sequence (DNA): TGTGCCAGTAGCAGCCAACTGACGAACACTGAAGCTTTCTTT.

This clonotype has more than one count but fewer than ten. One end of the junction fails to match germline, which may point to a read error. This chain connects TRBV7-9 to TRBJ2-3; D is unresolved. Germline-derived CDR1 and CDR2 are SEHNR and FQNEAQ (reference sequence). CDR3 size: 15 residues. CDR3: CASPPILSVTDTRYF. CDR3 nucleotide sequence: TGTGCCAGCCCCCCGATCTTGAGCGTCACAGATACGCGGTATTTT.

The chain employs TRBV7-3 and TRBJ2-5, with D uncertain. Germline V gene lookup returns CDR1 SGHTA and CDR2 FQGTGA. Trimming took 0 bases from V and 3 from J, leaving 5 bases between them. The CDR3 covers 13 residues. The CDR3 sequence is CASSLTREETQYF. CDR3 in DNA: TGTGCCAGCAGCTTAACGCGCGAAGAGACCCAGTACTTC.

This clonotype appeared many times. This chain uses TRBV11-3 with TRBJ2-1; 8 bases line up with TRBD2. V gave up 5 bases and J gave up 4 bases; unmatched junction bases: 7. The CDR3 contains 15 residues. Germline lookup yields CDR1 SGHNT and CDR2 YENEEA. The CDR3 protein is CASSEKRGLYNEQFF. For the CDR3, the DNA is TGTGCCAGCAGCGAAAAGCGGGGGTTGTACAATGAGCAGTTCTTC. Full variable domain (outside the CDR3, taken from reference TRBV11-3 and TRBJ2-1): EAGVVQSPRYKIIEKKQPVAFWCNPISGHNTLYWYLQNLGQGPELLIRYENEEAVDDSQLPKDRFSAERLKGVDSTLKIQPAELGDSAVYLCASSEKRGLYNEQFFGPGTRLTVL.

This clonotype turned up a few times. V is TRBV2 and J is TRBJ1-2, with 12 bases aligning to TRBD1. The V segment lost 7 bases and the J segment 7 bases; nucleotides outside the gene matches: 4. The CDR3 loop spans 13 amino acids. Germline CDR1 SNHLY, CDR2 FYNNEI. CDR3 region: CASTGTGGVGYTF. The CDR3 coding sequence is TGTGCCAGCACCGGGACAGGGGGCGTTGGCTACACCTTC.

Regarding this clonotype: A much larger clonotype is one base distant, so this may be a read error. V usage is TRBV6-1 and J usage is TRBJ2-7; D may correspond to TRBD1 or TRBD2 (5 bases each). CDR3 length: 12 amino acids. V was clipped by 7 bases and J by 7 bases, with 14 bases between them. The germline gives CDR1 MNHNS, CDR2 SASEGT. The CDR3 DNA sequence: TGTGCCAGCACCTGGGGCCGGGGTGAGCAGTACTTC. Its protein product is CASTWGRGEQYF.

In its sample, this clonotype was seen many times. The genes are TRBV12-3 or TRBV12-4 and TRBJ2-7; a possible D gene is TRBD1 (5 bases). V lost 4 bases, J lost 2 bases, and 12 bases lay in between. This CDR3 comprises 14 residues. CDR3 sequence: CASSYRTVPYEQYF. The CDR3 DNA follows: TGTGCCAGCAGTTACAGGACCGTTCCCTACGAGCAGTACTTC.

This clonotype was detected only a few times. The chain recombines TRBV18 with TRBJ1-1; 7 bases match TRBD1. CDR3 size: 14 residues. Per the germline V gene, CDR1 is KGHSH and CDR2 is LQKENI. J was trimmed by 3 bases and V by 2 bases; bases with no gene match: 3. The CDR3 nucleotides are TGTGCCAGCTCACCAGGCAGGGGGGACACTGAAGCTTTCTTT. This translates into CASSPGRGDTEAFF.

This clonotype was detected many times. V and J are TRBV24-1 and TRBJ1-5, with 8 bases lining up with TRBD1. Looked up from germline, CDR1 is KGHDR and CDR2 is SFDVKD. The CDR3 sequence is 15 residues long. V was pared by 4 bases and J by 6 bases, with 7 bases of the junction left unmatched. The CDR3 DNA follows: TGTGCCACCAGTGACACCAGGGGGCAAGGTCAGCCCCAGCATTTT. Translation: CATSDTRGQGQPQHF.

This clonotype was counted many times. This CDR3 is CASSEARGHEQYF. The CDR3 bases are TGTGCCAGCAGTGAAGCAAGGGGCCACGAGCAGTACTTC. The V call is TRBV6-1, the J call TRBJ2-7; tentatively, D is TRBD1 (5 bases). Germline CDR1 MNHNS, CDR2 SASEGT. CDR3 size: 13 residues. The V end was cut by 0 bases, the J end by 5 bases, with 8 bases between.

This clonotype appeared many times. This chain connects TRBV28 to TRBJ1-2; TRBD1 might be the D (6 bases). This CDR3 has 13 amino acids. Germline values: CDR1 MDHEN, CDR2 SYDVKM. Deletions cut 2 bases from V and 5 bases from J, with 9 bases between. CDR3 sequence: CASSLARGYGYTF. CDR3 DNA: TGTGCCAGCAGTTTAGCTAGGGGGTATGGCTACACCTTC.